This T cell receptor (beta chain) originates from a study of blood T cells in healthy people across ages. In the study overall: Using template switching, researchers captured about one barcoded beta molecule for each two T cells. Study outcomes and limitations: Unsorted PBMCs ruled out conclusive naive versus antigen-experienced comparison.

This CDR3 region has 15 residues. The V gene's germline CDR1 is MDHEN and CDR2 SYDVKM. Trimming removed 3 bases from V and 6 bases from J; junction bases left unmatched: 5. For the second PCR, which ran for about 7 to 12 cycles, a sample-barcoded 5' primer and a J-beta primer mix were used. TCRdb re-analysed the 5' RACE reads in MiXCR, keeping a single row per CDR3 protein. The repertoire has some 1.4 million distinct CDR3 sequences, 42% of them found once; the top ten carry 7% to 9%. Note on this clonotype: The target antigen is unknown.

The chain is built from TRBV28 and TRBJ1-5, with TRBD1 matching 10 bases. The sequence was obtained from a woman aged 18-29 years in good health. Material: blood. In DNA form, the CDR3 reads TGTGCCAGCAGTTTTACAGGGACAGGGGTTCAGCCCCAGCATTTT. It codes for CASSFTGTGVQPQHF.